This record covers a single T cell receptor beta chain. The antigen is undetermined. From germline, CDR1 is KGHDR and CDR2 SFDVKD. Trimming took off 4 bases at V and 0 bases at J, with 11 bases between the two ends. The CDR3 extends over 16 amino acids. The data were taken from a study of T-cell memory formation after mild COVID-19. Findings and caveats of the study: Pre-infection memory already had some responding clones, implying cross-reactive memory joined. CM and EM subsets held most contracting CD4+ clones; EMRA held CD8+ ones.

One entry per CDR3 protein, called by TCRdb with MiXCR from the 5' RACE reads. Of around 220,000 distinct CDR3 sequences listed, approximately 16% are singletons. This TCR was sampled from a young man who had mild COVID-19 (a few samples of this study predate the infection). Cell type and time point are not known. Sequenced input: PBMCs or a T cell subset sorted from them (not recorded which). The rearrangement joins TRBV24-1 to TRBJ2-2, with D perhaps matching TRBD1 or TRBD2 (6 bases each). The CDR3 DNA is TGTGCCACCAGTGACTCGGGGGCCCCGAACACCGGGGAGCTGTTTTTT. Its translation is CATSDSGAPNTGELFF.